This T cell receptor beta chain was identified in a study of control samples from healthy donors and cancer patients. The table came from immunoSEQ multiplex PCR; TCRdb's copy has only in-frame clones and leaves some out. The profile shows approximately 150,000 clones, about 94% of them singletons. The clonotype was recovered from a man aged 55 to 70 with colorectal cancer. Sequenced: PBMCs.

Here the CDR3 reads CASSTQGRNTEAFF. In DNA form, the CDR3 reads TGCGCCAGCAGCACACAGGGGAGGAACACTGAAGCTTTCTTT. The chain couples TRBV5-1 to TRBJ1-1, with 7 bases matching TRBD1. With V trimmed by 4 bases and J by 1 base, 4 bases remained unmatched. This CDR3 region has 14 residues. Germline lookup yields CDR1 SGHRS and CDR2 YFSETQ.